This entry features one T cell receptor beta chain sequence. CDR3 length equals 14 residues. The V end lost 3 bases, the J end lost 4 bases, and 14 bases lay between the germline ends. Germline loops: CDR1 DFQATT, CDR2 SNEGSKA (reference sequence). The sample originates from a study of blood T cell repertoires in COVID-19. Profiled with immunoSEQ multiplex PCR; TCRdb holds only in-frame clones, not every one. The table includes approximately 200,000 clones, 65% to 85% detected once. Material: peripheral blood. The origin of this receptor is a woman aged 60-75 years with acute or convalescent COVID-19. The rearrangement joins TRBV20-1 to TRBJ2-3; tentative D call: TRBD2 (7 bases). The CDR3 DNA reads TGCAGTGCTAGTTACGGGGGGCAGCCAGATACGCAGTATTTT. As protein: CSASYGGQPDTQYF.